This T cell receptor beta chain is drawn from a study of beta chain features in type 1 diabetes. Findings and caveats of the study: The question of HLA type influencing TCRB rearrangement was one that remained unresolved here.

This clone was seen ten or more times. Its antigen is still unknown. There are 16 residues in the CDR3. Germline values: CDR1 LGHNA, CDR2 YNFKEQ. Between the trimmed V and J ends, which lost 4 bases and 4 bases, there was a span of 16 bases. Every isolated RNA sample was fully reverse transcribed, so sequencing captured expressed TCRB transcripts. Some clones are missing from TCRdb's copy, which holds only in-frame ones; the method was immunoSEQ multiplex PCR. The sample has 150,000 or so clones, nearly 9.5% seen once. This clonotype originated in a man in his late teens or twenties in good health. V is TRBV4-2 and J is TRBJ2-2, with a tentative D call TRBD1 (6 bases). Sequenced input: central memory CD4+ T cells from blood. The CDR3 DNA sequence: TGTGCCAGCAGCCTTACAGGGTATACTGCCACCGGGGAGCTGTTTTTT. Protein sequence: CASSLTGYTATGELFF.